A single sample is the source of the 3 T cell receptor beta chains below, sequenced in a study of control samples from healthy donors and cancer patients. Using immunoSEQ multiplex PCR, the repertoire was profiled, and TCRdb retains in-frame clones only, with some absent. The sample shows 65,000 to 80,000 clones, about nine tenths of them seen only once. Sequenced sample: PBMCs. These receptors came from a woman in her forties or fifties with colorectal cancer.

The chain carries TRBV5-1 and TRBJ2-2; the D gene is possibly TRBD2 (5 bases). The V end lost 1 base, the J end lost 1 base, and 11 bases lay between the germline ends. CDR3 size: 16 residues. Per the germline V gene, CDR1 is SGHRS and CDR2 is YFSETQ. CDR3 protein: CASSLQPEENTGELFF. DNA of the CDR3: TGCGCCAGCAGCTTGCAACCGGAGGAGAACACCGGGGAGCTGTTTTTT.

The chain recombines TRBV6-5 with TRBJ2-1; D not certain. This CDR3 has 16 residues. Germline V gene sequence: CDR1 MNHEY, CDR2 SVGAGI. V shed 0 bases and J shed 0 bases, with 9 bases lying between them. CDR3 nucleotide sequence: TGTGCCAGCAGTTACTCGACGCTACGCTCCTACAATGAGCAGTTCTTC. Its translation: CASSYSTLRSYNEQFF.

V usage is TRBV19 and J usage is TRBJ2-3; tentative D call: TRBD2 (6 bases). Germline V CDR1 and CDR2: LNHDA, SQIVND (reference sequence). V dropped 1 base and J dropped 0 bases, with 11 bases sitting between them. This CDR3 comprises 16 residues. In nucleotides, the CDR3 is TGTGCCAGTAGTATAGGGGGACTTCCTAGCACAGATACGCAGTATTTT. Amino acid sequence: CASSIGGLPSTDTQYF.